This T cell receptor (beta chain) comes out of a study of human T cells and chemical hapten exposure. Looking at the study overall: For sensitization, 2% DPC was applied to a 2 cm by 2 cm patch of upper inner arm skin.

At least ten counts were recorded for this clonotype. The antigen is not known. The germline gives CDR1 SGHAT, CDR2 FQNNGV. The CDR3 is made up of 18 amino acids. Trimming shortened V by 5 bases and J by 0 bases, and 17 bases separated the two germline ends. The library labeled individual cDNA molecules by adding unique molecular identifiers to them. Methods used by the authors: The median was about 96,000 TCRs per sample, ranging about 20,000 to 690,600. TCRdb reprocessed the RACE reads with MiXCR, giving one entry per CDR3 protein. TCRdb, not the authors, supplied the V and J calls. The table lists around 110,000 distinct CDR3 sequences, approximately 12% of them singletons. Overall study findings and caveats: Expanded TCRs created a significantly greater count of big CDR3 similarity clusters than controls did.

Time point defined: pre-sensitization, week 0. The treatment here: therapeutic diphenylcyclopropenone sensitization with weekly scalp DPC. This specimen consisted of whole blood, obtained in connection with sensitization to the hapten diphenylcyclopropenone (DPC). The chain is built from TRBV11-2 and TRBJ2-6; either TRBD1 or TRBD2 may supply D (6 bases each). The sequence was collected from a woman aged 50 to 60 with alopecia areata. Some clones in this sample may be carry-over from other donors' samples. The CDR3 DNA reads as TGTGCCAGCAGCATGAGGGGGGAGTTCATCTCTGGGGCCAACGTCCTGACTTTC. Its protein is CASSMRGEFISGANVLTF.